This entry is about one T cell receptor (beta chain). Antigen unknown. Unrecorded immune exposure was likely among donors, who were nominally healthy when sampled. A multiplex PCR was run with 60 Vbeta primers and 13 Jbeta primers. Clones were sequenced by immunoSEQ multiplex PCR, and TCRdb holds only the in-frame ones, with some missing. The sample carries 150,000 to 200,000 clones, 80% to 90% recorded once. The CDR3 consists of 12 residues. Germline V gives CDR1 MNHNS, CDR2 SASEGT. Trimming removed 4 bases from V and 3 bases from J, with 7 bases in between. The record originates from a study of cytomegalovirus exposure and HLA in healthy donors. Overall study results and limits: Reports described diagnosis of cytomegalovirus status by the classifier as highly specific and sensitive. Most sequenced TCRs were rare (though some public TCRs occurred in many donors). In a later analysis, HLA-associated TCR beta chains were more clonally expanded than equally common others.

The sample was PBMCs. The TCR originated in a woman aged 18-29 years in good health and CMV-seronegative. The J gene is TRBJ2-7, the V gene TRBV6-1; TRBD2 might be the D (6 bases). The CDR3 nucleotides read TGTGCCAGCAGTGTCGGGAGCTACGAGCAGTACTTC. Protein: CASSVGSYEQYF.